This T cell receptor beta chain stems from a study of shared clonotypes between healthy human individuals. Study-level findings and limits: Clonotype sharing among the donors was expected to vary with sequencing depth. Naive CD4 clonotypes were shared across a handful of donors at roughly 4.6%.

This CDR3 comprises 14 residues. The V gene's germline CDR1 is ENHRY and CDR2 SYGVKD. The germline V and J ends were trimmed by 10 bases and 1 base, with 16 bases remaining between them. Once extracted for a subset, genomic DNA was divided evenly among several immunoSEQ plates. TCRdb's table, derived via immunoSEQ multiplex PCR, lists solely in-frame clones and lacks some. The sample records about 1.5 million clones, about 96% being singletons. Partitioning of CD4+ cells yielded a CD45RA+ naive subset and a CD45RA-negative memory subset. Comments on this clone: Antigen specificity is unknown.

The source of this sequence is a man aged 25 to 40 in good health. Sequenced input: naive CD4+ T cells sorted from blood. Subset specified: CD45RA+ positively selected. The chain is built from TRBV10-3 and TRBJ1-1; D might be TRBD1 (5 bases). CDR3 residues: CATKIDRQNTEAFF. The CDR3 bases are TGTGCCACCAAGATTGACAGACAGAACACTGAAGCTTTCTTT.